Listed below are T cell receptor beta chains from one sample, sequenced in a study of T cells in Graves' hyperthyroidism and ophthalmopathy. One entry per CDR3 protein results from TCRdb running MiXCR on the multiplex PCR reads. The repertoire consists of around 350,000 distinct CDR3 sequences, with roughly 15% occurring once and the leading ten covering around 20%. The sequenced sample consisted of blood. The source is a woman in her thirties with Graves' ophthalmopathy. Each CDR3 is given with its conserved first and last residue. A D gene is named only where the DNA matches it firmly. The size of a clone is reported for some rows only, either as once, few or many, or as a class for expanded clones.

j_gene,len,v_gene,d_gene,abundance,CDR3aa,CDR3nt
TRBJ1-2,13,TRBV6-1,TRBD1,many,CASTAGGGYGYTF,TGTGCCAGCACCGCAGGGGGTGGGTATGGCTACACCTTC
TRBJ2-7,13,TRBV30,TRBD1,many,CAWSRQGPYEQYF,TGTGCCTGGAGCAGACAGGGCCCCTACGAGCAGTACTTC
TRBJ2-6,17,TRBV2,TRBD1,many,CASSGQGGFSGANVLTF,TGTGCCAGCAGTGGACAGGGGGGATTCTCTGGGGCCAACGTCCTGACTTTC
TRBJ1-2,12,TRBV5-1,-,few,CASSLGDMRGTF,TGCGCCAGCAGCTTGGGGGACATGAGGGGCACCTTC
TRBJ2-1,11,TRBV18,-,many,CASSPSVEQFF,TGTGCCAGCTCACCCTCTGTTGAGCAGTTCTTC
TRBJ2-3,14,TRBV11-2,-,few,CASSLAGAKDTQYF,TGTGCCAGCAGCTTAGCGGGGGCGAAAGATACGCAGTATTTT
TRBJ2-3,13,TRBV3-1,-,many,CASSREFTDTQYF,TGTGCCAGCAGCCGAGAATTCACAGATACGCAGTATTTT
TRBJ2-1,16,TRBV2,TRBD2,many,CASSDAAGGQYNEQFF,TGTGCCAGCAGTGACGCAGCGGGGGGACAGTACAATGAGCAGTTCTTC
TRBJ1-6,11,TRBV7-2,-,many,CASSLYSPLHF,TGTGCCAGCAGCTTATATTCACCCCTCCACTTT
TRBJ1-1,15,TRBV9,-,-,CASSVGWGLDTEAFF,TGTGCCAGCAGCGTAGGCTGGGGATTGGACACTGAAGCTTTCTTT
TRBJ2-5,14,TRBV5-1,-,-,CASSLGAPREPQYF,TGCGCCAGCAGCTTGGGGGCCCCTCGGGAGCCCCAGTACTTC
TRBJ1-1,15,TRBV6-6,-,many,CASSYSGHGNTEAFF,TGTGCCAGCAGTTACTCTGGACACGGAAACACTGAAGCTTTCTTT
TRBJ2-1,16,TRBV19,TRBD1,many,CASSIRQGNSYNEQFF,TGTGCCAGTAGTATAAGACAGGGGAACTCCTACAATGAGCAGTTCTTC
TRBJ1-2,16,TRBV7-9,TRBD1,-,CASSLGGTDLYYGYTF,TGTGCCAGCAGCTTAGGTGGGACAGACCTATACTATGGCTACACCTTC
TRBJ2-7,14,TRBV6-1,TRBD1,-,CASKQSTGFDEQYF,TGTGCCAGCAAACAGTCGACAGGGTTCGACGAGCAGTACTTC
TRBJ2-3,21,TRBV3-1,TRBD2,-,CASSLTSGGAQLFLYTDTQYF,TGTGCCAGCAGCCTGACTAGCGGTGGGGCCCAACTCTTCCTATACACAGATACGCAGTATTTT
TRBJ1-5,24,TRBV4-2,TRBD1,many,CASSQSTFRGQGLAGSTSNQPQHF,TGTGCCAGCAGCCAAAGTACCTTCAGAGGACAGGGCTTGGCTGGTAGTACTAGCAATCAGCCCCAGCATTTT
TRBJ1-5,14,TRBV6-5,TRBD1,-,CASSYQGAPQPQHF,TGTGCCAGCAGTTACCAGGGGGCGCCTCAGCCCCAGCATTTT
TRBJ2-7,13,TRBV28,TRBD2,-,CASSVAGGSGQYF,TGTGCCAGCAGTGTAGCGGGAGGGTCTGGGCAGTACTTC
TRBJ1-5,18,TRBV20-1,-,-,CSAGEAGKGKSNNQPQHF,TGCAGTGCTGGGGAGGCGGGGAAGGGGAAATCGAACAATCAGCCCCAGCATTTT
TRBJ1-1,16,TRBV6-1,TRBD1,many,CASRGGTGPGSTEAFF,TGTGCCAGCAGGGGGGGGACAGGGCCGGGGTCCACTGAAGCTTTCTTT
TRBJ2-7,13,TRBV3-1,-,many,CASSQDGRNEQYF,TGTGCCAGCAGCCAAGATGGAAGGAACGAGCAGTACTTC
TRBJ2-7,14,TRBV3-1,-,-,CASTSGWASYEQYF,TGTGCCAGCACCTCCGGGTGGGCCTCCTACGAGCAGTACTTC
TRBJ1-5,13,TRBV29-1,-,-,CSVPVDSNQPQHF,TGCAGCGTTCCAGTTGATAGCAATCAGCCCCAGCATTTT
TRBJ2-7,16,TRBV7-2,TRBD2,many,CASSYLGLAGVYEQYF,TGTGCCAGCAGCTACCTAGGACTAGCGGGGGTCTACGAGCAGTACTTC
TRBJ1-5,16,TRBV19,TRBD1,-,CASSIPWDSPNQPQHF,TGTGCCAGTAGTATTCCTTGGGACAGCCCCAATCAGCCCCAGCATTTT
TRBJ2-7,17,TRBV24-1,TRBD2,many,CATSDFSRTSGTYEQYF,TGTGCCACCAGTGATTTCTCTCGGACTAGCGGTACCTACGAGCAGTACTTC
TRBJ2-3,13,TRBV6-2/TRBV6-3,-,-,CASNDYRTDTQYF,TGTGCCAGCAACGATTACCGCACAGATACGCAGTATTTT
TRBJ2-2,16,TRBV7-2,-,many,CASSSPGIPSAGELFF,TGTGCCAGCAGCTCCCCCGGGATCCCAAGTGCCGGGGAGCTGTTTTTT
TRBJ2-2,15,TRBV4-2,-,many,CASSQSLGGSGELFF,TGTGCCAGCAGCCAATCCCTCGGGGGTTCCGGGGAGCTGTTTTTT
TRBJ2-7,15,TRBV13,TRBD1,few,CASRPSGTGVYEQYF,TGTGCCAGTAGGCCTTCCGGGACAGGGGTCTACGAGCAGTACTTC
TRBJ2-2,13,TRBV7-3,TRBD1,few,CASSSTGDGELFF,TGTGCCAGCAGCTCAACAGGGGACGGGGAGCTGTTTTTT
TRBJ2-2,18,TRBV4-2,TRBD2,many,CASSQLAGETRDTGELFF,TGTGCCAGCAGCCAACTAGCGGGGGAAACTAGGGACACCGGGGAGCTGTTTTTT
TRBJ1-1,14,TRBV24-1,-,few,CATSGSFPNTEAFF,TGTGCCACCAGTGGCAGCTTCCCGAACACTGAAGCTTTCTTT
TRBJ2-1,16,TRBV7-2,TRBD2,many,CASSSPLAGGNDEQFF,TGTGCCAGCAGCTCCCCCCTAGCGGGGGGGAACGATGAGCAGTTCTTC
TRBJ1-2,13,TRBV5-1,-,-,CATRGGSNCGYTF,TGCGCCACCCGGGGAGGGTCTAACTGTGGCTACACCTTC
TRBJ2-3,13,TRBV2,-,-,CASSDQRADTQYF,TGTGCCAGCAGTGATCAGCGGGCAGATACGCAGTATTTT
TRBJ1-2,12,TRBV28,-,many,CASSLGRDGYTF,TGTGCCAGCAGTTTAGGGCGGGATGGCTACACCTTC
TRBJ1-1,13,TRBV20-1,-,many,CSAGQTLNTEAFF,TGCAGTGCCGGACAGACTTTGAACACTGAAGCTTTCTTT
TRBJ2-1,14,TRBV9,-,many,CASSAVAEYNEQFF,TGTGCCAGCAGTGCAGTGGCGGAGTACAATGAGCAGTTCTTC
TRBJ2-2,17,TRBV14,-,-,CASSQVGGLTNTGELFF,TGTGCCAGCAGCCAAGTAGGAGGACTAACGAACACCGGGGAGCTGTTTTTT
TRBJ2-7,17,TRBV7-6,-,many,CASSKEMGDPRYDEQYF,TGTGCCAGCAGTAAAGAAATGGGTGACCCCCGCTACGACGAGCAGTACTTC
TRBJ2-3,14,TRBV7-3,-,many,CASSLGQLTDTQYF,TGTGCCAGCAGCTTAGGACAGCTCACAGATACGCAGTATTTT
TRBJ2-3,13,TRBV6-1,-,many,CASSLRSGDTQYF,TGTGCCAGCAGTCTAAGGTCTGGGGATACGCAGTATTTT
TRBJ2-1,16,TRBV20-1,-,many,CSARGSETKVYNEQFF,TGCAGTGCTAGAGGATCCGAGACAAAGGTCTACAATGAGCAGTTCTTC
TRBJ2-1,14,TRBV7-9,TRBD1,-,CASTFGTGYNEQFF,TGTGCCAGCACCTTCGGGACAGGGTACAATGAGCAGTTCTTC
TRBJ2-3,15,TRBV2,-,many,CASSLVRIATDTQYF,TGTGCCAGCAGTTTGGTCCGGATAGCAACAGATACGCAGTATTTT
TRBJ1-3,17,TRBV6-2/TRBV6-3,TRBD1,-,CASSYVGTGGNGNTIYF,TGTGCCAGCAGTTACGTTGGGACAGGGGGCAATGGAAACACCATATATTTT
TRBJ1-1,13,TRBV28,-,many,CASSLYLNTEAFF,TGTGCCAGCAGTTTGTATCTGAACACTGAAGCTTTCTTT
TRBJ1-1,14,TRBV28,TRBD1,many,CASSFSAGGTEAFF,TGTGCCAGCAGTTTCAGCGCAGGGGGCACTGAAGCTTTCTTT
TRBJ1-2,19,TRBV28,-,-,CASSAGTSGGRDKGRGYTF,TGTGCCAGCAGTGCCGGGACTAGCGGGGGCAGGGACAAAGGCCGGGGCTACACCTTC
TRBJ2-1,14,TRBV24-1,-,-,CATSDAYTYNEQFF,TGTGCCACCAGTGATGCGTACACTTACAATGAGCAGTTCTTC
TRBJ1-1,13,TRBV11-3,-,many,CASSLGPGAEAFF,TGTGCCAGCAGCTTAGGGCCGGGGGCTGAAGCTTTCTTT
TRBJ2-3,15,TRBV7-9,TRBD1,many,CASSTPGQGADTQYF,TGTGCCAGCAGCACCCCGGGACAGGGGGCAGATACGCAGTATTTT
TRBJ2-4,14,TRBV2,TRBD1,many,CASSQDRGVDIQYF,TGTGCCAGCAGTCAAGACAGGGGTGTAGACATTCAGTACTTC